Sequencing of this T cell receptor beta chain was carried out in a study of shared clonotypes between healthy human individuals. Study results and limitations: A generally larger estimated richness was seen in naive subsets than in memory subsets. Sequencing depth was expected to affect clonotype sharing among donors. Sharing across four donors was highest in naive CD4 (around 5%) and lowest in memory CD8 (approximately 0.4%).

About this clone: Antigen: not known.

The naive CD8 population came from CD45RO-negative cells selected for CCR7, without terminally differentiated effector memory CD45RA+ cells. At the deep level, the assay was run. Assay: immunoSEQ multiplex PCR; the TCRdb copy retains only in-frame clones and omits some. In the table there are about 580,000 clones, more than 95% of which are singletons. The CDR3 totals 17 residues. In germline, CDR1 is LGHNA, CDR2 YSLEER. After removal of 2 bases from V and 4 bases from J, the junction contained 10 bases not matched to a gene. This chain connects TRBV4-3 to TRBJ2-2, with TRBD2 matching 7 bases. Material for sequencing was naive CD8+ T cells sorted from blood. This receptor was taken from a man aged 25 to 40 in good health. The DNA for the CDR3 is TGCGCCAGCAGCCAACCAAAGACTAGCCCGAGCACCGGGGAGCTGTTTTTT. Translated, it gives CASSQPKTSPSTGELFF.